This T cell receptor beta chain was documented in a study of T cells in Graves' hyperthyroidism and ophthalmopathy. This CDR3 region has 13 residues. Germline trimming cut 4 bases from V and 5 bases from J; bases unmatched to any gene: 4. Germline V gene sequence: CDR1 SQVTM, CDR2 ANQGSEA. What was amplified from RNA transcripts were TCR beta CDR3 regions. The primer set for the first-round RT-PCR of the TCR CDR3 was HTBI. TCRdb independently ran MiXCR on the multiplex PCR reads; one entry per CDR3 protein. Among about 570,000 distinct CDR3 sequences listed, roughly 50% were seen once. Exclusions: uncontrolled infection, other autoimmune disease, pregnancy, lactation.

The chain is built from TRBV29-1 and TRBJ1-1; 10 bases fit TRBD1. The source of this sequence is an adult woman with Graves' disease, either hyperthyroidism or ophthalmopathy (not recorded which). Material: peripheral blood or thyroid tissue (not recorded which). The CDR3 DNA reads TGCAGCGTTGGGACAGGGGGAGGGACTGAAGCTTTCTTT. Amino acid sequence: CSVGTGGGTEAFF.